This TCR beta chain emerged from a study of shared clonotypes between healthy human individuals. Study conclusions and caveats: Sampling was confined to blood; repertoires within tissues likely differ.

The authors divided CD4+ cells into CD45RA+ naive and CD45RA-negative memory subsets. This CDR3 has 15 residues. The V and J ends lost 6 bases and 5 bases, in that order; junction bases with no gene match: 8. In germline, CDR1 is SGHRS, CDR2 YFSETQ. Details on this clone: The antigen remains undetermined.

The test was conducted at deep level. Across several immunoSEQ plates, the genomic DNA of each subset was split evenly. Sequenced by immunoSEQ multiplex PCR; TCRdb stores in-frame clones only, minus some. The data show 2 million to 2.5 million clones, approximately 95% seen once. V usage is TRBV5-1 and J usage is TRBJ2-1; 10 bases map to TRBD2. Source material: naive CD4+ T cells from PBMCs. Subset reported: CD45RA+ positively selected. The receptor was isolated from a man younger than 30 in good health. Some clones in this sample may be carry-over from other donors' samples. The CDR3 protein is CASTWGTSGNNEQFF. The CDR3, as DNA: TGCGCCAGCACCTGGGGAACTAGCGGGAACAATGAGCAGTTCTTC.